This T cell receptor beta chain was retrieved from a study of vaccination effects on CD4 cells after COVID-19. As for the study in general: Subjects were given two BNT162b2 or mRNA-1273 vaccine doses.

The ViraFEST assay expanded antigen-specific CD4+ T cells with viral peptide pools before sequencing. It was after approximately 11 days of culture that CD4+ T cells were isolated. According to the study, vaccine recipients showed no prior SARS-CoV-2 infection and negative nucleocapsid antibodies. Culturing of a few million PBMC per well took place with roughly 10 IU/ml IL-2 and 10 ug/ml peptides. Each culture had half its medium swapped for IL-2 medium on days 3 and 7. V lost 0 bases and J 9 bases, leaving 13 bases between the germline ends. Germline V gene lookup returns CDR1 SGDLS and CDR2 YYNGEE. This CDR3 is 14 amino acids long. Points from the study as a whole: Clones arising from infection and from vaccination showed marked clonal contraction late after vaccination.

Measured with immunoSEQ multiplex PCR; TCRdb has only the in-frame clones, and not every one. Of around 24,000 clones in the sample, around 74% are singletons; the top ten hold about 3.5%. About this clone: No antigen is known for it.

J is TRBJ2-4 and V is TRBV9, with D possibly being TRBD2 (5 bases). This clonotype originated in a human donor who received a COVID-19 vaccine. The input for sequencing was CD4+ T cells from PBMCs cultured with SARS-CoV-2 spike peptides, taken before COVID-19 vaccination. CDR3 bases: TGTGCCAGCAGCGTAGATGGTAGCGACGGCATTCAGTACTTC. It yields the protein CASSVDGSDGIQYF. Full variable domain (rest looked up from reference TRBV9 and TRBJ2-4): DSGVTQTPKHLITATGQRVTLRCSPRSGDLSVYWYQQSLDQGLQFLIQYYNGEERAKGNILERFSAQQFPDLHSELNLSSLELGDSALYFCASSVDGSDGIQYFGAGTRLSVL.